This is a list of T cell receptor beta chains from one sample in a study of T-cell memory formation after mild COVID-19. TCRdb re-derived calls from the 5' RACE reads in MiXCR, one entry per CDR3 protein. Altogether 250,000 to 300,000 distinct CDR3 sequences are present, about 17% being singletons, with the ten largest covering 22%. Material: PBMCs or a T cell subset sorted from them (not recorded which). Receptors were obtained from a man aged 18 to 30 who had mild COVID-19 (a few samples of this study predate the infection). Cell type and time point are not known. The CDR3 runs from the conserved cysteine through the conserved F or W. Fields, in order: CDR3 protein, CDR3 DNA, clone size, V gene, J gene, D gene. D genes are given only for firm matches. Size values are once, few and many counts, or a class for expanded clones, and some rows have none.

CDR3 protein: CSVARIYGYTF
CDR3 DNA: TGCAGCGTTGCAAGGATATACGGCTACACCTTC
clone size: -
V gene: TRBV29-1
J gene: TRBJ1-2
D gene: -

CDR3 protein: CASTQGFGEQFF
CDR3 DNA: TGTGCCAGCACTCAGGGGTTTGGGGAGCAGTTCTTC
clone size: few
V gene: TRBV6-5
J gene: TRBJ2-1
D gene: -

CDR3 protein: CASSVEGGEQFF
CDR3 DNA: TGTGCCAGCAGCGTAGAAGGCGGGGAGCAGTTCTTC
clone size: few
V gene: TRBV9
J gene: TRBJ2-1
D gene: -

CDR3 protein: CASSGPGQGASSYNSPLHF
CDR3 DNA: TGCGCCAGCAGCGGACCGGGACAGGGGGCAAGCTCCTATAATTCACCCCTCCACTTT
clone size: -
V gene: TRBV4-1
J gene: TRBJ1-6
D gene: TRBD1

CDR3 protein: CASSLAGAEQYF
CDR3 DNA: TGTGCCAGCAGCTTGGCGGGGGCCGAGCAGTACTTC
clone size: -
V gene: TRBV7-9
J gene: TRBJ2-7
D gene: -

CDR3 protein: CASSYSRGASDTQYF
CDR3 DNA: TGTGCCAGCAGTTACTCACGGGGGGCCTCAGATACGCAGTATTTT
clone size: many
V gene: TRBV6-5
J gene: TRBJ2-3
D gene: -

CDR3 protein: CASSPGGRDPYEQYF
CDR3 DNA: TGCGCCAGCAGCCCGGGCGGCAGGGACCCATACGAGCAGTACTTC
clone size: few
V gene: TRBV5-1
J gene: TRBJ2-7
D gene: -

CDR3 protein: CASSHERQGGWPGQETQYF
CDR3 DNA: TGCGCCAGCAGCCATGAGAGGCAGGGGGGGTGGCCGGGACAAGAGACCCAGTACTTC
clone size: -
V gene: TRBV4-3
J gene: TRBJ2-5
D gene: -

CDR3 protein: CASSLVGQGDTQYF
CDR3 DNA: TGTGCCAGCAGCTTAGTGGGGCAGGGAGATACGCAGTATTTT
clone size: -
V gene: TRBV7-9
J gene: TRBJ2-3
D gene: -

CDR3 protein: CASSKKKGQDVTGELFF
CDR3 DNA: TGTGCCAGCAGCAAAAAGAAGGGACAGGATGTAACCGGGGAGCTGTTTTTT
clone size: few
V gene: TRBV21-1
J gene: TRBJ2-2
D gene: -

CDR3 protein: CASSQDQGRRAFF
CDR3 DNA: TGTGCCAGCAGCCAAGACCAGGGGCGGAGGGCTTTCTTT
clone size: -
V gene: TRBV3-1
J gene: TRBJ1-1
D gene: -

CDR3 protein: CAWSVPRRMGGGTGELFF
CDR3 DNA: TGTGCCTGGAGTGTACCCCGCAGGATGGGGGGAGGGACCGGGGAGCTGTTTTTT
clone size: -
V gene: TRBV30
J gene: TRBJ2-2
D gene: TRBD2

CDR3 protein: CASSAGTLNTEAFF
CDR3 DNA: TGCGCCAGCAGCGCCGGGACGCTGAACACTGAAGCTTTCTTT
clone size: -
V gene: TRBV5-1
J gene: TRBJ1-1
D gene: -

CDR3 protein: CASSAGGATNEKLFF
CDR3 DNA: TGTGCCAGCAGCGCAGGGGGTGCAACTAATGAAAAACTGTTTTTT
clone size: -
V gene: TRBV4-2
J gene: TRBJ1-4
D gene: TRBD1

CDR3 protein: CASSTQLAGVQGQETQYF
CDR3 DNA: TGTGCCAGCAGCACCCAACTAGCGGGGGTGCAAGGCCAAGAGACCCAGTACTTC
clone size: -
V gene: TRBV5-6
J gene: TRBJ2-5
D gene: TRBD2

CDR3 protein: CASSSPTSTDTQYF
CDR3 DNA: TGCGCCAGCAGCTCACCGACTAGCACAGATACGCAGTATTTT
clone size: -
V gene: TRBV5-1
J gene: TRBJ2-3
D gene: -

CDR3 protein: CASSSDRDSYNEQFF
CDR3 DNA: TGTGCCAGCAGCTCGGACAGGGATTCCTACAATGAGCAGTTCTTC
clone size: few
V gene: TRBV6-2/TRBV6-3
J gene: TRBJ2-1
D gene: TRBD1

CDR3 protein: CSARRRSGGSTDTQYF
CDR3 DNA: TGCAGTGCTAGACGTAGGTCCGGGGGGAGCACAGATACGCAGTATTTT
clone size: -
V gene: TRBV20-1
J gene: TRBJ2-3
D gene: TRBD2

CDR3 protein: CASSPPGEEAFF
CDR3 DNA: TGTGCCAGCAGCCCCCCGGGGGAAGAAGCTTTCTTT
clone size: -
V gene: TRBV5-5
J gene: TRBJ1-1
D gene: -

CDR3 protein: CASSSQSRDRARLDTQYF
CDR3 DNA: TGTGCCAGCAGCTCACAGTCCCGGGACAGGGCCCGCTTAGATACGCAGTACTTT
clone size: -
V gene: TRBV7-3
J gene: TRBJ2-3
D gene: TRBD1

CDR3 protein: CASSLGGDIDTQYF
CDR3 DNA: TGTGCCAGCAGCCTCGGTGGGGACATAGATACGCAGTATTTT
clone size: many
V gene: TRBV27
J gene: TRBJ2-3
D gene: -

CDR3 protein: CASSWDGNQPQHF
CDR3 DNA: TGTGCCAGCAGTTGGGACGGTAATCAGCCCCAGCATTTT
clone size: -
V gene: TRBV28
J gene: TRBJ1-5
D gene: -

CDR3 protein: CASSPAWGAGGAETQYF
CDR3 DNA: TGTGCCAGCAGCCCAGCATGGGGAGCGGGGGGGGCAGAGACCCAGTACTTC
clone size: -
V gene: TRBV7-2
J gene: TRBJ2-5
D gene: TRBD2

CDR3 protein: CASSLSAGLGYNEQFF
CDR3 DNA: TGTGCCAGCAGCTTGTCTGCGGGACTCGGATACAATGAGCAGTTCTTC
clone size: -
V gene: TRBV11-2
J gene: TRBJ2-1
D gene: -

CDR3 protein: CASSGPGYSGNTIYF
CDR3 DNA: TGTGCCAGCAGTGGTCCAGGATACTCTGGAAACACCATATATTTT
clone size: -
V gene: TRBV25-1
J gene: TRBJ1-3
D gene: -

CDR3 protein: CSTPGPSEETQYF
CDR3 DNA: TGCAGTACCCCGGGGCCCTCGGAAGAGACCCAGTACTTC
clone size: -
V gene: TRBV20-1
J gene: TRBJ2-5
D gene: -

CDR3 protein: CASSYSRGGGDTQYF
CDR3 DNA: TGTGCCAGCAGTTACTCGAGGGGGGGCGGAGATACGCAGTATTTT
clone size: -
V gene: TRBV6-5
J gene: TRBJ2-3
D gene: -

CDR3 protein: CASSLDRGADTQYF
CDR3 DNA: TGTGCCAGCAGCTTAGACAGGGGTGCAGATACGCAGTATTTT
clone size: many
V gene: TRBV7-2
J gene: TRBJ2-3
D gene: TRBD1

CDR3 protein: CASSPGTLSAFF
CDR3 DNA: TGTGCCAGCAGTCCCGGGACTTTAAGCGCTTTCTTT
clone size: -
V gene: TRBV12-3/TRBV12-4
J gene: TRBJ1-1
D gene: -

CDR3 protein: CASRKTSYRPGGRTDTQYF
CDR3 DNA: TGTGCCAGCAGGAAAACCTCTTACAGGCCGGGGGGGCGCACAGATACGCAGTATTTT
clone size: few
V gene: TRBV12-3/TRBV12-4
J gene: TRBJ2-3
D gene: TRBD2

CDR3 protein: CASSQVGTQYF
CDR3 DNA: TGTGCCAGCAGCCAGGTTGGGACCCAGTACTTC
clone size: -
V gene: TRBV7-9
J gene: TRBJ2-5
D gene: -

CDR3 protein: CASSPTVTYGYTF
CDR3 DNA: TGTGCCAGCAGCCCGACAGTGACCTATGGCTACACCTTC
clone size: -
V gene: TRBV5-6
J gene: TRBJ1-2
D gene: -

CDR3 protein: CASTPHKGPDTQYF
CDR3 DNA: TGTGCCAGCACCCCTCATAAGGGCCCAGATACGCAGTATTTT
clone size: few
V gene: TRBV7-2
J gene: TRBJ2-3
D gene: -

CDR3 protein: CASSSDSASTDTQYF
CDR3 DNA: TGCGCCAGCAGCTCGGATAGCGCAAGCACAGATACGCAGTATTTT
clone size: few
V gene: TRBV5-1
J gene: TRBJ2-3
D gene: -

CDR3 protein: CASSPTTGKGETQYF
CDR3 DNA: TGTGCCAGCAGCCCAACAACAGGGAAAGGGGAGACCCAGTACTTC
clone size: few
V gene: TRBV7-3
J gene: TRBJ2-5
D gene: -

CDR3 protein: CASSDLDRGSMYTEAFF
CDR3 DNA: TGTGCCAGTTCAGACCTCGACAGGGGCAGTATGTACACTGAAGCTTTCTTT
clone size: few
V gene: TRBV6-2/TRBV6-3
J gene: TRBJ1-1
D gene: TRBD1

CDR3 protein: CASSTLPRLAESYEQYF
CDR3 DNA: TGCGCCAGCAGCACCCTGCCTCGGCTAGCGGAAAGCTACGAGCAGTACTTC
clone size: -
V gene: TRBV4-3
J gene: TRBJ2-7
D gene: TRBD2

CDR3 protein: CASSLTGQSYEQYF
CDR3 DNA: TGCGCCAGCAGCTTAACGGGACAGTCCTACGAGCAGTACTTC
clone size: few
V gene: TRBV5-1
J gene: TRBJ2-7
D gene: TRBD1

CDR3 protein: CSARDQEGLSPLHF
CDR3 DNA: TGCAGTGCTAGAGATCAGGAGGGTCTTTCACCCCTCCACTTT
clone size: -
V gene: TRBV20-1
J gene: TRBJ1-6
D gene: -

CDR3 protein: CASSLDNTDTQYF
CDR3 DNA: TGTGCCAGCAGCTTAGATAACACAGATACGCAGTATTTT
clone size: few
V gene: TRBV7-9
J gene: TRBJ2-3
D gene: -

CDR3 protein: CSVVTYVEAEQFF
CDR3 DNA: TGCAGCGTTGTAACTTACGTCGAGGCGGAGCAGTTCTTC
clone size: -
V gene: TRBV29-1
J gene: TRBJ2-1
D gene: -

CDR3 protein: CASSQGFHGRGHSPLHF
CDR3 DNA: TGTGCCAGCAGCCAAGGATTCCACGGCCGGGGTCATTCACCCCTCCACTTT
clone size: -
V gene: TRBV3-1
J gene: TRBJ1-6
D gene: -